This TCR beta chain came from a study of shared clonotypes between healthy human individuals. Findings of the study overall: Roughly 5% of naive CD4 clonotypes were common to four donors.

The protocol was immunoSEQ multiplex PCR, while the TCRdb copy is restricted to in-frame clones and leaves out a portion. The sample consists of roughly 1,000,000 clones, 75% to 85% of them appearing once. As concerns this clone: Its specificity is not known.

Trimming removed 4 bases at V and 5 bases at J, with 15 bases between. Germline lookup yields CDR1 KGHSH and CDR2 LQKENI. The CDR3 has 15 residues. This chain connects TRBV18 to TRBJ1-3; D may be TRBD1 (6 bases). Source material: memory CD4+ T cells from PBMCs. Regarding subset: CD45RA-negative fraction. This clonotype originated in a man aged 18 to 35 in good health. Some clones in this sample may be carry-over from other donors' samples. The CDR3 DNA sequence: TGTGCCAGCTCACTCCCTGGACAGAGACGAAACACCATATATTTT. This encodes CASSLPGQRRNTIYF.